This T cell receptor (beta chain) was profiled in a study of shared clonotypes between healthy human individuals. The repertoire was sequenced with immunoSEQ multiplex PCR; TCRdb's copy has only in-frame clones and lacks some. In the table there are about 2.5 million clones, approximately 90% of which are singletons. V lost 3 bases and J 9 bases, leaving 12 bases between the germline ends. The CDR3 covers 14 residues. Germline values: CDR1 SGHAT, CDR2 FQNNGV. Source material: naive CD4+ T cells from PBMCs. Noted subset: CD45RA+ positively selected. This TCR derives from a man younger than 30 in good health. Some clones in this sample may be carry-over from other donors' samples. The chain carries TRBV11-2 and TRBJ1-6; perhaps TRBD1 as D (5 bases). DNA of the CDR3: TGTGCCAGCAGCTTCAGGGACCTATCTTCACCCCTCCACTTT. It is translated as CASSFRDLSSPLHF.